One sample yielded the 32 T cell receptor beta chains listed below, sequenced in a study of blood T cell repertoires in COVID-19. The table came from immunoSEQ multiplex PCR; TCRdb's copy has only in-frame clones and leaves some out. Of almost 200,000 clones in the sample, 70% to 90% were seen once. Material for sequencing was peripheral blood. The receptors stem from a man aged 55 to 69 with COVID-19, enrolled during active disease.

This chain uses TRBV9 with TRBJ2-1; 8 bases match TRBD1. The ends lost 4 bases at V and 5 bases at J; junction bases unmatched: 8. Germline V CDR1 and CDR2: SGDLS, YYNGEE. The CDR3 has 15 amino acids. CDR3 sequence reads: CASSPRTGRNNEQFF. The CDR3 DNA reads TGTGCCAGCAGCCCTCGGACAGGGCGGAACAATGAGCAGTTCTTC.

This clone has just a few counts. This sequence joins TRBV2 and TRBJ1-2; 10 bases are shared with TRBD1. The V gene's germline CDR1 is SNHLY and CDR2 FYNNEI. The V segment lost 9 bases and the J segment 1 base; nucleotides outside the gene matches: 2. The CDR3 contains 13 residues. CDR3 sequence reads: CARTGGNNYGYTF. The CDR3 nucleotides are TGTGCCAGGACAGGGGGCAATAACTATGGCTACACCTTC. Using reference TRBV2 and TRBJ1-2 for the parts outside the CDR3, the full variable domain is EPEVTQTPSHQVTQMGQEVILRCVPISNHLYFYWYRQILGQKVEFLVSFYNNEISEKSEIFDDQFSVERPDGSNFTLKIRSTKLEDSAMYFCARTGGNNYGYTFGSGTRLTVV.

The rearrangement joins TRBV19 to TRBJ2-1; 10 nucleotides line up with TRBD1. The ends lost 4 bases at V and 3 bases at J; junction bases unmatched: 3. Per germline, CDR1 LNHDA and CDR2 SQIVND (reference sequence). The CDR3 has 15 residues. CDR3 sequence: CASSRDRGFYNEQFF. In DNA, the CDR3 is TGTGCCAGTAGTAGGGACAGGGGATTCTACAATGAGCAGTTCTTC.

This chain joins TRBV4-1 and TRBJ2-7; no reliable D call. The CDR3 loop spans 16 amino acids. V was cut by 1 base and J by 5 bases, with 18 bases left in between. Per germline, CDR1 MGHRA and CDR2 YSYEKL. The CDR3 DNA sequence: TGCGCCAGCAGCCAAGTTCTCGCTAGTTACCCTCACGAGCAGTACTTC. Translating it yields CASSQVLASYPHEQYF.

For this clone: An end of the junction differs from the germline gene, which may be a read error. The chain joins TRBV12-3 or TRBV12-4 to TRBJ2-7; 7 nucleotides agree with TRBD2. CDR3 length: 12 residues. CDR3: CTSSREAGGQYF. In DNA form, the CDR3 reads TGTACCAGCAGCCGGGAGGCAGGCGGGCAGTACTTC.

This clone turned up a few times. The chain joins TRBV2 to TRBJ1-2; 7 bases map to TRBD1. The CDR3 has 13 residues. The germline V gene has CDR1 SNHLY and CDR2 FYNNEI. J lost 0 bases, V lost 9 bases, and 4 bases had no gene match. CDR3 region: CARLQGPNYGYTF. CDR3 nucleotides: TGTGCCAGGTTACAGGGGCCTAACTATGGCTACACCTTC.

CDR3 DNA: TGTGCCAGCAGTGCGACACCCCCGGGACAGGGGTGGGTCTACGAGCAGTACTTC. Amino acid sequence: CASSATPPGQGWVYEQYF. This chain joins TRBV6-1 and TRBJ2-7, with 10 bases matching TRBD1. V gave up 4 bases and J gave up 3 bases; unmatched junction bases: 15. Germline CDR1 reads MNHNS; CDR2 reads SASEGT. The CDR3 length is 18 residues.

This clone was observed once. CDR3 sequence: CASSRQTTRAPQETQYF. In DNA, the CDR3 is TGTGCCAGCAGTAGACAGACCACACGGGCCCCCCAAGAGACCCAGTACTTC. V usage is TRBV2 and J usage is TRBJ2-5, with a tentative D call TRBD1 (5 bases). Germline V gene sequence: CDR1 SNHLY, CDR2 FYNNEI. V was trimmed by 5 bases and J by 1 base, leaving 20 bases between them. The CDR3 spans 17 residues.

This chain connects TRBV19 to TRBJ2-2, with D possibly matching TRBD1 (6 bases). The CDR3 is 15 residues long. The germline V and J ends were trimmed by 4 bases and 1 base, with 10 bases remaining between them. Germline V lookup: CDR1 LNHDA, CDR2 SQIVND (reference sequence). Here the CDR3 reads CASSTRTVNTGELFF. DNA for the CDR3: TGTGCCAGTAGTACGAGGACAGTGAACACCGGGGAGCTGTTTTTT.

This rearrangement joins TRBV4-2 to TRBJ1-1; no clear D gene. V lost 2 bases to trimming and J lost 6 bases, with 10 bases between them. This CDR3 spans 13 amino acids. Germline V gene sequence: CDR1 LGHNA, CDR2 YNFKEQ. The CDR3 nucleotides are TGTGCCAGCAGCCAAAACAGTTTCCCTGAAGCTTTCTTT. Translating it yields CASSQNSFPEAFF.

The rearrangement joins TRBV27 to TRBJ1-4; 7 positions agree with TRBD1. The length of the CDR3 is 15 residues. Germline CDR1 reads MNHEY; CDR2 reads SMNVEV (reference sequence). Trimming cost V 5 bases and J 7 bases; bases outside gene matches: 10. CDR3 loop: CASSHGQAGSEKLFF. The DNA for the CDR3 is TGTGCCAGCAGTCACGGACAGGCTGGGAGTGAAAAACTGTTTTTT. Full variable domain (outside the CDR3, taken from reference TRBV27 and TRBJ1-4): EAQVTQNPRYLITVTGKKLTVTCSQNMNHEYMSWYRQDPGLGLRQIYYSMNVEVTDKGDVPEGYKVSRKEKRNFPLILESPSPNQTSLYFCASSHGQAGSEKLFFGSGTQLSVL.

J is TRBJ2-7 and V is TRBV6-2 or TRBV6-3, with TRBD1 matching 9 bases. The germline V gene has CDR1 MNHEY and CDR2 SVGEGT. V lost 4 bases to trimming and J lost 0 bases; unmatched junction nucleotides: 10. This CDR3 is built from 17 residues. This chain's CDR3 is CASSFNSRDRDSYEQYF. DNA for the CDR3: TGTGCCAGCAGTTTCAACTCCCGGGACAGGGACTCCTACGAGCAGTACTTC.

The chain employs TRBV7-2 and TRBJ2-5, with 9 positions matching TRBD2. The V and J ends lost 3 bases and 4 bases, in that order; junction bases with no gene match: 6. The CDR3 is made up of 15 amino acids. Per germline, CDR1 SGHTA and CDR2 FQGNSA. The CDR3 spells CASSFSGRPRETQYF. Written as DNA, the CDR3 is TGTGCCAGCAGCTTCAGCGGGAGGCCCAGAGAGACCCAGTACTTC.

V usage is TRBV7-2 and J usage is TRBJ1-2; the D is unclear. CDR1 is SGHTA and CDR2 is FQGNSA in the germline V gene. V lost 6 bases to trimming and J lost 8 bases, with 16 bases between them. This CDR3 region has 13 residues. CDR3 nucleotides: TGTGCCAGCAGACTAGACCCCGCGCGGGGCTACACCTTC. It encodes CASRLDPARGYTF.

The chain employs TRBV7-2 and TRBJ1-1; 10 bases line up with TRBD1. Germline V gene data show CDR1 as SGHTA and CDR2 as FQGNSA. This CDR3 is 16 amino acids long. Trimming removed 4 bases from V and 1 base from J; junction bases left unmatched: 6. CDR3 bases: TGTGCCAGCAGCTACCGGACAGGGGGACAGAACACTGAAGCTTTCTTT. Its protein is CASSYRTGGQNTEAFF.

On this clone itself: Other DNA sequences from this sample encode an identical CDR3 as well. V is TRBV9 and J is TRBJ1-6, with unresolved D. Trimming stripped 0 bases from V and 7 bases from J, with 11 bases between. Germline-derived CDR1 and CDR2 are SGDLS and YYNGEE. There are 15 residues in the CDR3. CDR3 DNA: TGTGCCAGCAGCGTAGACGGCAGAGGAAATTCACCCCTCCACTTT. This encodes CASSVDGRGNSPLHF.

This chain connects TRBV19 to TRBJ2-1; TRBD2 might be the D (6 bases). The germline V gene has CDR1 LNHDA and CDR2 SQIVND (reference sequence). Trimming pared 6 bases from V and 7 bases from J, leaving 13 bases between. CDR3 length: 13 amino acids. The CDR3 loop reads CASRGTLRNEQFF. The CDR3 DNA follows: TGTGCCAGTAGAGGGACTCTTAGGAATGAGCAGTTCTTC. The full variable domain, completed using reference TRBV19 and TRBJ2-1, is DGGITQSPKYLFRKEGQNVTLSCEQNLNHDAMYWYRQDPGQGLRLIYYSQIVNDFQKGDIAEGYSVSREKKESFPLTVTSAQKNPTAFYLCASRGTLRNEQFFGPGTRLTVL.

This chain connects TRBV2 to TRBJ1-1, with 7 bases lining up with TRBD1. Germline CDR1 reads SNHLY; CDR2 reads FYNNEI. CDR3 length equals 11 residues. V dropped 8 bases and J dropped 7; count of bases not matched to a gene: 4. The CDR3 DNA reads TGTGCCAGCGGTAGGACAGGTGAAGCTTTCTTT. Encoded protein: CASGRTGEAFF.

The chain has TRBV29-1 and TRBJ1-1, with D tentatively TRBD1 (6 bases). This CDR3 spans 14 amino acids. The germline V gene has CDR1 SQVTM and CDR2 ANQGSEA. V was shortened by 7 bases and J by 1 base, with 16 bases between the two germline ends. Here the CDR3 reads CSAGGGRTNTEAFF. In DNA, the CDR3 is TGCAGCGCCGGGGGGGGCAGAACGAACACTGAAGCTTTCTTT.

The V call is TRBV2, the J call TRBJ2-1; 10 bases align to TRBD1. The CDR3 has 12 residues. Trimming cost V 6 bases and J 8 bases; bases outside gene matches: 1. Per the germline V gene, CDR1 is SNHLY and CDR2 is FYNNEI. CDR3 DNA: TGTGCCAGCAGGGGACAGGGGTATGAGCAGTTCTTC. Its translation is CASRGQGYEQFF.

This chain connects TRBV6-4 to TRBJ1-2, with 9 nucleotides matching TRBD1. The CDR3 totals 13 residues. Germline CDR1 is MRHNA and CDR2 is SNTAGT. With 6 bases clipped from V and 5 bases from J, the junction kept 4 bases outside the gene matches. CDR3 DNA sequence: TGTGCCAGCAGCCCGGACAGGGGATATGGCTACACCTTC. Encoded protein: CASSPDRGYGYTF.

This chain joins TRBV18 and TRBJ1-6; no firm D call. Trimming left V 1 base short and J 7 bases short, with 11 bases between. Germline assignment: CDR1 KGHSH and CDR2 LQKENI. The CDR3 sequence is 15 residues long. The CDR3 DNA sequence: TGTGCCAGCTCACCACAGGGAGGTGGAAATTCACCCCTCCACTTT. Translation: CASSPQGGGNSPLHF.

This clone was detected once. This chain uses TRBV6-2 or TRBV6-3 with TRBJ2-1, with 8 bases lining up with TRBD1. The CDR3 sequence is 15 residues long. The trim removed 4 bases at V and 7 bases at J, leaving 9 bases unmatched. The V gene's germline CDR1 is MNHEY and CDR2 SVGEGT. The CDR3 is CASSSGTGTLNEQFF. In DNA, the CDR3 is TGTGCCAGCAGTTCCGGGACAGGAACGTTAAATGAGCAGTTCTTC.

The CDR3 DNA reads TGTGCCAGCAGTGATACCGGGGGGCCTGGAAACACCATATATTTT. This translates into CASSDTGGPGNTIYF. The chain links TRBV6-1 to TRBJ1-3, with TRBD1 as a possible D gene (6 bases). The CDR3 has 15 residues. Germline V gene lookup returns CDR1 MNHNS and CDR2 SASEGT. V lost 3 bases, J lost 2 bases, and 11 bases lay in between.

The chain combines TRBV4-3 with TRBJ1-2; 8 bases align to TRBD1. V dropped 0 bases and J dropped 8; count of bases not matched to a gene: 8. This CDR3 contains 15 residues. The germline V gene has CDR1 LGHNA and CDR2 YSLEER. CDR3 nucleotides: TGCGCCAGCAGCCAAGAGACAGGGGCCGTCTGGGGCTACACCTTC. Protein product: CASSQETGAVWGYTF.

This chain joins TRBV29-1 and TRBJ2-1, with 8 positions matching TRBD2. The CDR3 length is 13 residues. V lost 6 bases, J lost 7 bases, and 8 bases stayed unmatched. The germline gives CDR1 SQVTM, CDR2 ANQGSEA. The DNA for the CDR3 is TGCAGCGTGGATGGGACTAGTCCGAATGAGCAGTTCTTC. This sequence encodes CSVDGTSPNEQFF.

V usage is TRBV28 and J usage is TRBJ2-6; 8 nucleotides match TRBD1. The CDR3 is 16 residues long. Unmatched junction bases numbered 7, after V lost 5 bases and J lost 4 bases. Germline loops: CDR1 MDHEN, CDR2 SYDVKM. The CDR3 DNA reads TGTGCCAGCAGTCCATCAGGGGGCCAGGGGGCCAACGTCCTGACTTTC. This gives the protein CASSPSGGQGANVLTF.

This sequence joins TRBV23-1 and TRBJ1-5; D gene uncertain. TRBV23-1 is known as an ORF, though its function is uncertain. The CDR3 has 14 residues. V shed 2 bases and J shed 6 bases, with 11 bases lying between them. In DNA, the CDR3 is TGCGCCAGCAGTCAAGGCGGCGAAGCTCAGCCCCAGCATTTT. The encoded protein is CASSQGGEAQPQHF.

The genes are TRBV5-1 and TRBJ2-1; D gene ambiguous. Germline V lookup: CDR1 SGHRS, CDR2 YFSETQ. The CDR3 covers 11 residues. Trimming cost V 3 bases and J 10 bases, with 8 bases left between them. The CDR3, as DNA: TGCGCCAGCAGCTCTCAGGTCGAGCAGTTCTTC. Amino acid sequence: CASSSQVEQFF. Complete variable domain (other parts from reference TRBV5-1 and TRBJ2-1): KAGVTQTPRYLIKTRGQQVTLSCSPISGHRSVSWYQQTPGQGLQFLFEYFSETQRNKGNFPGRFSGRQFSNSRSEMNVSTLELGDSALYLCASSSQVEQFFGPGTRLTVL.

The rearrangement uses TRBV19 and TRBJ1-2, with D tentatively TRBD1 (6 bases). Germline V gives CDR1 LNHDA, CDR2 SQIVND (reference sequence). Deletions cut 3 bases from V and 4 bases from J, with 15 bases between. This CDR3 is 15 amino acids long. CDR3 nucleotides: TGTGCCAGTAGTATTGGCAGGGGCTACGGCTATGGCTACACCTTC. It yields the protein CASSIGRGYGYGYTF. The variable domain in full, with the rest retrieved from reference TRBV19 and TRBJ1-2, is DGGITQSPKYLFRKEGQNVTLSCEQNLNHDAMYWYRQDPGQGLRLIYYSQIVNDFQKGDIAEGYSVSREKKESFPLTVTSAQKNPTAFYLCASSIGRGYGYGYTFGSGTRLTVV.

The chain couples TRBV7-8 to TRBJ2-2; 8 nucleotides align to TRBD1. J gave up 6 bases and V 5 bases, and 11 bases lay outside the gene matches. The germline V gene encodes CDR1 SGHVS and CDR2 FQNEAQ. The CDR3 contains 16 residues. The CDR3 nucleotides read TGTGCCAGCAGCCGGTGGGACAGGTCTCCCCCCGGGGAGCTGTTTTTT. Its translation: CASSRWDRSPPGELFF.

CDR3 bases: TGTGCCAGCAGCGACATCCTCCCCATCACAGATACGCAGTATTTT. It encodes CASSDILPITDTQYF. The V call is TRBV9, the J call TRBJ2-3; D uncertain. The CDR3 sequence is 15 residues long. Germline V lookup: CDR1 SGDLS, CDR2 YYNGEE. Trimming shortened V by 3 bases and J by 2 bases, and 13 bases separated the two germline ends.